Listed here are 25 T cell receptor beta chains from one sample, sequenced in a study of T cell repertoires in cytomegalovirus infection. Which antigens these TCRs recognize remains unknown. Using its own MiXCR run on the reads, TCRdb lists one record per CDR3 protein. The sample includes approximately 150,000 distinct CDR3 sequences, roughly 20% of them seen just once. The sequenced sample was CD8+ T cells from cultured PBMCs, obtained from culture after CMV antigen stimulation. The receptors shown here come from a human donor in good health (CMV status not recorded). Some clones in this sample may be carry-over from other donors' samples.

CDR3 coding DNA: TGTGCCAGCAGCTCTACGTATAGAGTCAATGAGCAGTTCTTC. Its translation is CASSSTYRVNEQFF. The rearrangement links TRBV7-9 to TRBJ2-1; D gene ambiguous. V lost 4 bases and J lost 6, with 13 bases in between. The CDR3 covers 14 residues. Germline V lookup: CDR1 SEHNR, CDR2 FQNEAQ (reference sequence).

The CDR3 nucleotides read TGTGCCAGCAGCCCCTCCGGCAGGCACTTTAGGGAGCAGTACTTC. This codes for CASSPSGRHFREQYF. V and J are TRBV7-9 and TRBJ2-7; D call uncertain. In germline, CDR1 is SEHNR, CDR2 FQNEAQ (reference sequence). This CDR3 comprises 15 residues. Trimming cost V 5 bases and J 7 bases, with 21 bases left between them.

The chain is built from TRBV7-9 and TRBJ1-2; a possible D gene is TRBD1 (5 bases). Germline values: CDR1 SEHNR, CDR2 FQNEAQ (reference sequence). The V end lost 4 bases, the J end lost 4 bases, and 19 bases lay between the germline ends. The CDR3 spans 16 residues. In DNA form, the CDR3 reads TGTGCCAGCAGCTCCAGTGGGCAGGGTGGGCTCTATGGCTACACCTTC. It specifies CASSSSGQGGLYGYTF.

V and J are TRBV6-2 or TRBV6-3 and TRBJ2-7, with D possibly matching TRBD1 (6 bases). The germline gives CDR1 MNHEY, CDR2 SVGEGT. Trimming stripped 2 bases from V and 2 bases from J, with 10 bases between. The CDR3 sequence is 14 residues long. The DNA for the CDR3 is TGTGCCAGCAGTTACAACGCAGGGGCCTACGAGCAGTACTTC. It encodes CASSYNAGAYEQYF.

The chain has TRBV7-9 and TRBJ2-1; D remains unclear. The CDR3 has 12 residues. CDR1 and CDR2 from the germline V gene are SEHNR and FQNEAQ (reference sequence). Trimming took 5 bases from V and 4 from J, leaving 6 bases between them. The CDR3 nucleotides read TGTGCCAGCAGCCTGATATACAATGAGCAGTTCTTC. Residues: CASSLIYNEQFF.

This clonotype was observed once. The J gene is TRBJ1-2, the V gene TRBV12-3 or TRBV12-4; D perhaps matches TRBD1 (5 bases). The CDR3 sequence is 13 residues long. V was pared by 6 bases and J by 7 bases, with 15 bases between. Here the CDR3 reads CASSPLGASGYTF. As DNA, the CDR3 is TGTGCCAGCAGCCCTTTAGGGGCTTCTGGCTACACCTTC.

This clonotype occurred a few times. The genes are TRBV7-6 and TRBJ2-3, with TRBD1 matching 8 bases. After removal of 8 bases from V and 3 bases from J, the junction contained 16 bases not matched to a gene. CDR3 size: 17 residues. The germline CDR1 and CDR2 sequences are SGHVS and FNYEAQ. CDR3 DNA: TGTGCCAGCGCTTACGGAGACAGGGGTTTTGAAACAGATACGCAGTATTTT. Protein product: CASAYGDRGFETDTQYF. The full variable domain, with the rest looked up from reference TRBV7-6 and TRBJ2-3, is GAGVSQSPRYKVTKRGQDVALRCDPISGHVSLYWYRQALGQGPEFLTYFNYEAQQDKSGLPNDRFSAERPEGSISTLTIQRTEQRDSAMYRCASAYGDRGFETDTQYFGPGTRLTVL.

In this sample, this clonotype turned up once. The chain employs TRBV6-1 and TRBJ2-2; D unclear. CDR3 length: 14 residues. Trimming cost V 1 base and J 2 bases, with 5 bases left between them. The germline V gene has CDR1 MNHNS and CDR2 SASEGT. The CDR3 is CASSEGHNTGELFF. DNA of the CDR3: TGTGCCAGCAGTGAAGGCCATAACACCGGGGAGCTGTTTTTT.

This clonotype has a handful of counts. The chain carries TRBV7-8 and TRBJ2-3; D remains ambiguous. Trimming took 5 bases from V and 1 from J, leaving 7 bases between them. This CDR3 contains 13 residues. The germline V gene encodes CDR1 SGHVS and CDR2 FQNEAQ. CDR3 sequence: CASSPTRTDTQYF. CDR3 nucleotide sequence: TGTGCCAGCAGCCCGACTCGCACAGATACGCAGTATTTT.

This clonotype came up a few times. The chain carries TRBV7-2 and TRBJ2-5; 10 nucleotides align to TRBD2. V lost 2 bases and J lost 5; bases outside the gene matches: 14. The V gene's germline CDR1 is SGHTA and CDR2 FQGNSA. The CDR3 loop spans 18 amino acids. The CDR3 sequence: CASSLKGPSGGARETQYF. CDR3 in DNA: TGTGCCAGCAGCTTAAAAGGGCCGAGCGGGGGGGCCCGGGAGACCCAGTACTTC. Looking up the rest from reference TRBV7-2 and TRBJ2-5 gives the full variable domain: GAGVSQSPSNKVTEKGKDVELRCDPISGHTALYWYRQSLGQGLEFLIYFQGNSAPDKSGLPSDRFSAERTGGSVSTLTIQRTQQEDSAVYLCASSLKGPSGGARETQYFGPGTRLLVL.

V is TRBV19 and J is TRBJ2-5; the match to TRBD1 covers 7 bases. This CDR3 has 19 amino acids. The V gene end was trimmed by 6 bases and the J gene end by 1 base; junction bases not matched to a gene: 20. Germline CDR1 is LNHDA and CDR2 is SQIVND (reference sequence). CDR3 loop: CASSQTGSVRAEAQETQYF. CDR3 nucleotide sequence: TGTGCCAGTAGCCAGACAGGGTCAGTAAGAGCGGAGGCCCAAGAGACCCAGTACTTC.

The chain carries TRBV10-3 and TRBJ1-3; D might be TRBD1 (6 bases). Deletions cut 3 bases from V and 7 bases from J, with 7 bases between. Per germline, CDR1 ENHRY and CDR2 SYGVKD. This CDR3 spans 12 amino acids. The CDR3 DNA sequence: TGTGCCATCAGTGAAGGGGGGAACACCATATATTTT. Its translation: CAISEGGNTIYF.

The sample holds a few counts of this clonotype. V and J are TRBV7-2 and TRBJ1-5; a possible D gene is TRBD1 (5 bases). The CDR3 contains 14 residues. Trimming took off 1 base at V and 9 bases at J, with 13 bases between the two ends. CDR1 and CDR2 from the germline V gene are SGHTA and FQGNSA. Written as DNA, the CDR3 is TGTGCCAGCAGCTTAGTCCCGGGGGAAGGGCCCCAGCATTTT. Its protein is CASSLVPGEGPQHF.

This clonotype showed up just a few times. In DNA, the CDR3 is TGTGCCAGCAGACGAGGCAAAGAGACCCAGTACTTC. It is translated as CASRRGKETQYF. The V and J genes are TRBV28 and TRBJ2-5; D not resolved. This CDR3 comprises 12 residues. V lost 6 bases and J 3 bases, leaving 8 bases between the germline ends. Germline lookup yields CDR1 MDHEN and CDR2 SYDVKM.

The rearrangement links TRBV6-2 or TRBV6-3 to TRBJ1-5, with TRBD1 as a possible D gene (6 bases). Germline loops: CDR1 MNHEY, CDR2 SVGEGT. The CDR3 contains 14 residues. V dropped 2 bases and J dropped 7 bases, with 12 bases sitting between them. CDR3 amino acids: CASSYLRGDQPQHF. Written as DNA, the CDR3 is TGTGCCAGCAGTTACCTCAGGGGAGACCAGCCCCAGCATTTT.

Remarks on this clonotype: A read error may explain this, as a much larger clone is one base away. The rearrangement joins TRBV6-1 to TRBJ1-1, with D unresolved. This CDR3 region has 13 residues. Germline loops: CDR1 MNHNS, CDR2 SASEGT. CDR3 region: CASSEVRNTEASF. In nucleotides, the CDR3 is TGTGCCAGCAGTGAAGTCCGGAACACTGAAGCTTCCTTT.

The chain uses TRBV6-2 or TRBV6-3 and TRBJ2-7; D may be TRBD1 (7 bases). Trimming cost V 2 bases and J 1 base, with 18 bases left between them. In germline, CDR1 is MNHEY, CDR2 SVGEGT. The CDR3 is 17 amino acids. CDR3 bases: TGTGCCAGCAGTTACAATCCGGAGGGGGCCCAGTCCTACGAGCAGTACTTC. This gives the protein CASSYNPEGAQSYEQYF.

Only a few counts were recorded for this clonotype. The rearrangement joins TRBV7-8 to TRBJ1-6, with 11 bases aligning to TRBD1. V shed 5 bases, J shed 5 bases, and the junction held 5 bases outside the gene matches. The CDR3 contains 16 residues. CDR1 is SGHVS and CDR2 is FQNEAQ in the germline V gene. CDR3 DNA sequence: TGTGCCAGCAGCCGGACAGGGGGCGTCCATAATTCACCCCTCCACTTT. It yields the protein CASSRTGGVHNSPLHF.

The chain uses TRBV28 and TRBJ2-7; 9 nucleotides align to TRBD1. The CDR3 runs to 14 residues. V shed 3 bases and J 3 bases; nucleotides not matched to a gene: 3. Germline values: CDR1 MDHEN, CDR2 SYDVKM. This CDR3 reads CASSLGQGHYEQYF. DNA for the CDR3: TGTGCCAGCAGTTTGGGACAGGGCCACTACGAGCAGTACTTC.

The rearrangement joins TRBV12-3 or TRBV12-4 to TRBJ1-1; the D is unclear. The CDR3 runs to 15 residues. The germline V and J ends were trimmed by 1 base and 0 bases, with 9 bases remaining between them. CDR3 residues: CASSLVREMNTEAFF. CDR3 coding DNA: TGTGCCAGCAGTTTAGTGCGGGAAATGAACACTGAAGCTTTCTTT.

The genes are TRBV7-2 and TRBJ1-5; D unclear. Germline V gene sequence: CDR1 SGHTA, CDR2 FQGNSA. This CDR3 has 15 residues. V was shortened by 1 base and J by 2 bases, with 9 bases between the two germline ends. The chain's CDR3 is CASSLVYGGNQPQHF. DNA of the CDR3: TGTGCCAGCAGCTTAGTATATGGCGGCAATCAGCCCCAGCATTTT.

The rearrangement uses TRBV10-2 and TRBJ2-2; 10 bases map to TRBD2. The CDR3 is made up of 14 amino acids. V lost 10 bases to trimming and J lost 5 bases; unmatched junction nucleotides: 7. CDR1 is WSHSY, CDR2 SAAADI, per germline. The CDR3 protein is CATGSGGGTGELFF. CDR3 bases: TGCGCCACTGGGAGCGGGGGGGGAACCGGGGAGCTGTTTTTT.

The V call is TRBV29-1, the J call TRBJ1-2; 10 bases are shared with TRBD1. Germline CDR1 is SQVTM and CDR2 is ANQGSEA. The V and J ends lost 7 bases and 6 bases, in that order; junction bases with no gene match: 8. The CDR3 extends over 13 amino acids. The CDR3 DNA follows: TGCAGCGCCCCGGACAGGGGGTCGGATGGCTACACCTTC. Protein product: CSAPDRGSDGYTF.

This clonotype was seen a few times. The rearrangement links TRBV7-8 to TRBJ2-7; 11 bases fit TRBD2. The CDR3 is 14 amino acids. The junction had 7 bases not matched to a gene; V was cut back by 5 bases and J by 7 bases. Germline V lookup: CDR1 SGHVS, CDR2 FQNEAQ. The CDR3 DNA reads TGTGCCAGCAGCCTTACTAGCGGGGGTGGAGAGCAGTACTTC. This translates into CASSLTSGGGEQYF. Filled out from reference TRBV7-8 and TRBJ2-7, the complete variable domain reads GAGVSQSPRYKVAKRGQDVALRCDPISGHVSLFWYQQALGQGPEFLTYFQNEAQLDKSGLPSDRFFAERPEGSVSTLKIQRTQQEDSAVYLCASSLTSGGGEQYFGPGTRLTVT.

The V and J genes are TRBV7-2 and TRBJ1-1; D ambiguous. CDR3 length: 15 amino acids. Germline V CDR1 and CDR2: SGHTA, FQGNSA. V gave up 1 base and J gave up 0 bases, with 9 bases separating them. The CDR3 region is CASSLGGSMNTEAFF. Here the CDR3 DNA reads TGTGCCAGCAGCTTAGGTGGGTCCATGAACACTGAAGCTTTCTTT. The whole variable domain, filled in from reference TRBV7-2 and TRBJ1-1, reads GAGVSQSPSNKVTEKGKDVELRCDPISGHTALYWYRQSLGQGLEFLIYFQGNSAPDKSGLPSDRFSAERTGGSVSTLTIQRTQQEDSAVYLCASSLGGSMNTEAFFGQGTRLTVV.